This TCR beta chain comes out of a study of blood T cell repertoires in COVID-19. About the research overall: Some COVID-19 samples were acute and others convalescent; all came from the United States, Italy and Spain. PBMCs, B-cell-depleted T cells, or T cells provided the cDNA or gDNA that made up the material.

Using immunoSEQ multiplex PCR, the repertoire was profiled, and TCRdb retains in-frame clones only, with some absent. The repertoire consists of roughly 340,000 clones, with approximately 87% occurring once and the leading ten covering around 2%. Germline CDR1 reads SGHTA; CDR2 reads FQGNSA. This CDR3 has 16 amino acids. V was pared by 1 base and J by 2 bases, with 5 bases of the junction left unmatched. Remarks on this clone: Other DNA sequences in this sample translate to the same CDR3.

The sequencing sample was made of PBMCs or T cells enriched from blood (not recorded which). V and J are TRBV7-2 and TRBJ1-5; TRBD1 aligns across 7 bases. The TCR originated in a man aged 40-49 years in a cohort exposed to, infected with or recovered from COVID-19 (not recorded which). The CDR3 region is CASSLGGGGGNQPQHF. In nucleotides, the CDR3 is TGTGCCAGCAGCTTAGGAGGAGGGGGCGGCAATCAGCCCCAGCATTTT. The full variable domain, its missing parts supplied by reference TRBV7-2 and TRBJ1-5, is GAGVSQSPSNKVTEKGKDVELRCDPISGHTALYWYRQSLGQGLEFLIYFQGNSAPDKSGLPSDRFSAERTGGSVSTLTIQRTQQEDSAVYLCASSLGGGGGNQPQHFGDGTRLSIL.